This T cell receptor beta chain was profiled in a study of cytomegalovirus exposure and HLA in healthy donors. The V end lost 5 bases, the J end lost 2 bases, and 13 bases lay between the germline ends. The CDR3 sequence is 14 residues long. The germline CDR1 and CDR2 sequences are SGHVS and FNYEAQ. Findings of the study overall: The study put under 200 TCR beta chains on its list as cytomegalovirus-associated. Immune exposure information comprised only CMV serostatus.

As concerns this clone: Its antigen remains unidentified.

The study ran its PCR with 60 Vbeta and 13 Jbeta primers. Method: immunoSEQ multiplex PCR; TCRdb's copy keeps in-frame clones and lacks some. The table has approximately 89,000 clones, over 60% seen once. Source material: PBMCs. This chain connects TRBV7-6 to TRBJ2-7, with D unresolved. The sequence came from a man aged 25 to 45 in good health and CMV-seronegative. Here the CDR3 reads CASSPSTRAYEQYF. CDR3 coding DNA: TGTGCCAGCAGCCCCAGTACCCGGGCCTACGAGCAGTACTTC.